The clone carrying this T cell receptor beta chain was counted at least ten times. Its antigen remains unidentified. This specimen comes from a study of CD8 T cells in ankylosing spondylitis. In germline, CDR1 is LGHNA, CDR2 YSLEER. The J segment lost 2 bases and the V segment lost 5 bases, leaving 3 bases of the junction unmatched. This CDR3 has 13 amino acids. TCRdb independently ran MiXCR on the 5' RACE reads; one entry per CDR3 protein. The table records approximately 520,000 distinct CDR3 sequences, about 5.7% of them present only once. Whole-study findings and limits: Reported data indicate significant enrichment of disease-linked clones within matched ankylosing spondylitis synovial fluid. In ankylosing spondylitis blood, a motif of eight highly homologous TCR beta variants appeared characteristic.

J is TRBJ2-7 and V is TRBV4-3, with 7 bases identical to TRBD1. The receptor comes from a male donor with ankylosing spondylitis. Sequencing input: blood, either unsorted or a sorted T cell fraction (not recorded which). CDR3 residues: CASSRDRTYEQYF. The DNA for the CDR3 is TGCGCCAGCAGCAGGGACAGAACCTACGAGCAGTACTTC.